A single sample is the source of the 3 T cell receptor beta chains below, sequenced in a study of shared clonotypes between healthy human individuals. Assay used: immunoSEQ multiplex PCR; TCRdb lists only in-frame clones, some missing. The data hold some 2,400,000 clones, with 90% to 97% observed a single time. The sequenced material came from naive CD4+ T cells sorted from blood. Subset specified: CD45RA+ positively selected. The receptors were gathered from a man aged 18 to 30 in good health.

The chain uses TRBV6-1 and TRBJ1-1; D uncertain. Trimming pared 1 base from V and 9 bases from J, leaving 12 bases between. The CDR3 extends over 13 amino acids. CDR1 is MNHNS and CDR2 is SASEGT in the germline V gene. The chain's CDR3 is CASSEVLWSKAFF. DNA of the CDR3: TGTGCCAGCAGTGAAGTCTTATGGAGTAAAGCTTTCTTT.

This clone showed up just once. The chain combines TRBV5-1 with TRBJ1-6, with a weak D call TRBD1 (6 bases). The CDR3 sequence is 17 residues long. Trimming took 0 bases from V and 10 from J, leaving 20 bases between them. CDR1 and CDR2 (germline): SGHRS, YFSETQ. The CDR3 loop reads CASSLGLVGGLGSPLHF. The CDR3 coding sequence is TGCGCCAGCAGCTTGGGGCTGGTGGGGGGGCTCGGGTCACCCCTCCACTTT.

Here the CDR3 DNA reads TGTGCCAGCAGTGTTCAGGCTTATGGCTACACCTTC. This codes for CASSVQAYGYTF. The genes are TRBV25-1 and TRBJ1-2; D gene uncertain. The CDR3 sequence is 12 residues long. Between the trimmed V and J ends, which lost 4 bases and 5 bases, there was a span of 8 bases. Germline loops: CDR1 MGHDK, CDR2 SYGVNS.